The 13 T cell receptor beta chains below all came from one sample that was sequenced in a study of blood T cell repertoires in COVID-19. Some clones are missing from TCRdb's copy, which holds only in-frame ones; the method was immunoSEQ multiplex PCR. The sample shows approximately 180,000 clones, around 87% of them seen only once. The sample comprised peripheral blood. The receptors were gathered from a man aged 35 to 55 with active or convalescent COVID-19.

The chain carries TRBV28 and TRBJ1-5, with 8 bases identical to TRBD1. Trimming at V came to 3 bases and at J to 9 bases, leaving 7 bases not matched to a gene. In germline, CDR1 is MDHEN, CDR2 SYDVKM. The CDR3 runs 14 residues. The CDR3 DNA follows: TGTGCCAGCAGTTTTGGGACAGGCGGCCGGCCCCAGCATTTT. Translation: CASSFGTGGRPQHF.

This clone was picked up a small number of times. J is TRBJ1-4 and V is TRBV9; D gene uncertain. The CDR3 has 12 amino acids. Germline loops: CDR1 SGDLS, CDR2 YYNGEE. The germline V and J ends were trimmed by 0 bases and 7 bases, with 4 bases remaining between them. The CDR3 DNA follows: TGTGCCAGCAGCGTAGCTCGTGAAAAACTGTTTTTT. Amino acids: CASSVAREKLFF. The full variable domain, in which reference TRBV9 and TRBJ1-4 provide the parts outside the CDR3, is DSGVTQTPKHLITATGQRVTLRCSPRSGDLSVYWYQQSLDQGLQFLIQYYNGEERAKGNILERFSAQQFPDLHSELNLSSLELGDSALYFCASSVAREKLFFGSGTQLSVL.

This clone was counted once. V is TRBV27 and J is TRBJ1-5; TRBD1 matches at 9 bases. CDR3 size: 15 residues. V dropped 3 bases and J dropped 2; count of bases not matched to a gene: 2. Germline V gene lookup returns CDR1 MNHEY and CDR2 SMNVEV (reference sequence). Written as DNA, the CDR3 is TGTGCCAGCAGTTTGACAGGGGGTGGCAATCAGCCCCAGCATTTT. It specifies CASSLTGGGNQPQHF.

The rearrangement joins TRBV14 to TRBJ2-2, with D tentatively TRBD2 (6 bases). The germline V gene encodes CDR1 SGHDN and CDR2 FVKESK. The CDR3 extends over 16 amino acids. Deletions cut 2 bases from V and 0 bases from J, with 10 bases between. The CDR3 nucleotides read TGTGCCAGCAGCCAAATTTGGGGGGCGAACACCGGGGAGCTGTTTTTT. Amino acids: CASSQIWGANTGELFF. The full variable domain, its missing parts supplied by reference TRBV14 and TRBJ2-2, is EAGVTQFPSHSVIEKGQTVTLRCDPISGHDNLYWYRRVMGKEIKFLLHFVKESKQDESGMPNNRFLAERTGGTYSTLKVQPAELEDSGVYFCASSQIWGANTGELFFGEGSRLTVL.

This chain uses TRBV28 with TRBJ1-1; 10 nucleotides agree with TRBD1. There are 15 residues in the CDR3. The germline gives CDR1 MDHEN, CDR2 SYDVKM. The V segment lost 7 bases and the J segment 3 bases; nucleotides outside the gene matches: 8. The DNA for the CDR3 is TGTGCCAGCACCCTTGGGGACAGGGGATACACTGAAGCTTTCTTT. Its protein product is CASTLGDRGYTEAFF.

The chain links TRBV2 to TRBJ1-1; the D gene is possibly TRBD1 (6 bases). The V and J ends lost 4 bases and 6 bases respectively, with 18 bases between them. The CDR3 covers 15 residues. Germline CDR1 is SNHLY and CDR2 is FYNNEI. For the CDR3, the DNA is TGTGCCAGCAGTGCTGGACAGAATTGGGATGCTGAAGCTTTCTTT. This translates into CASSAGQNWDAEAFF.

The chain uses TRBV5-1 and TRBJ1-1; D is ambiguous. CDR3 length: 13 residues. Germline V gene data show CDR1 as SGHRS and CDR2 as YFSETQ. Trimming stripped 5 bases from V and 0 bases from J, with 8 bases between. The CDR3, as DNA: TGCGCCAGCAGGAAGGAGGTGAACACTGAAGCTTTCTTT. This translates into CASRKEVNTEAFF. Based on the CDR3 plus reference TRBV5-1 and TRBJ1-1, the full variable domain is KAGVTQTPRYLIKTRGQQVTLSCSPISGHRSVSWYQQTPGQGLQFLFEYFSETQRNKGNFPGRFSGRQFSNSRSEMNVSTLELGDSALYLCASRKEVNTEAFFGQGTRLTVV.

The table lists this clone with a few counts. The chain recombines TRBV19 with TRBJ2-1, with 8 bases aligning to TRBD2. The CDR3 covers 15 residues. From germline, CDR1 is LNHDA and CDR2 SQIVND (reference sequence). Trimming removed 6 bases from V and 9 bases from J; junction bases left unmatched: 13. CDR3 nucleotide sequence: TGTGCCAGTAGCCTACTTCGCGGGGGGCCCCCTGAGCAGTTCTTC. It codes for CASSLLRGGPPEQFF.

The chain links TRBV9 to TRBJ1-1, with 7 bases identical to TRBD1. CDR1 is SGDLS and CDR2 is YYNGEE in the germline V gene. This CDR3 region has 14 residues. V trimming: 4 bases; J trimming: 1 base; junction bases outside the gene matches: 4. This CDR3 is CASSRQGSNTEAFF. The CDR3 region has the DNA TGTGCCAGCAGCCGACAGGGATCGAACACTGAAGCTTTCTTT.

This chain connects TRBV30 to TRBJ1-5, with a tentative D call TRBD1 (6 bases). V gave up 1 base and J gave up 3 bases, with 13 bases separating them. The CDR3 has 15 residues. CDR1 GTSNPN and CDR2 SVGIG come from the germline V gene (reference sequence). CDR3 residues: CAWSAYRVPNQPQHF. CDR3 nucleotides: TGTGCCTGGAGTGCCTACAGGGTCCCCAATCAGCCCCAGCATTTT.

V gene TRBV28 combines with J gene TRBJ1-1, with D unresolved. CDR1 is MDHEN, CDR2 SYDVKM, per germline. Trimming removed 6 bases at V and 6 bases at J, with 17 bases between. The length of the CDR3 is 14 residues. In nucleotides, the CDR3 is TGTGCCAGCAGAGGTGTCCGGACTACCGCTGAAGCTTTCTTT. Protein sequence: CASRGVRTTAEAFF.

The chain recombines TRBV28 with TRBJ2-7; 11 bases align to TRBD1. J gave up 6 bases and V 6 bases, and 13 bases lay outside the gene matches. Germline CDR1 and CDR2: MDHEN and SYDVKM. CDR3 length: 16 residues. CDR3 bases: TGTGCCAGCAGCCGACTCCCCGGACAGGGGGCGGGCGAGCAGTACTTC. It codes for CASSRLPGQGAGEQYF.

The V and J genes are TRBV10-3 and TRBJ1-6; D remains ambiguous. The V gene's germline CDR1 is ENHRY and CDR2 SYGVKD. With 2 bases removed from V and 5 bases from J, the gap between germline ends came to 10 bases. This CDR3 has 15 amino acids. The chain's CDR3 is CAISELSRDNSPLHF. The CDR3 DNA sequence: TGTGCCATCAGTGAGCTTAGTAGAGATAATTCACCCCTCCACTTT.